These 2 T cell receptor beta chains share one sample of origin, sequenced in a study of cytomegalovirus exposure and HLA in healthy donors. The PCR employed 60 Vbeta primers together with 13 Jbeta primers. Method: immunoSEQ multiplex PCR; TCRdb's copy keeps in-frame clones and lacks some. The table includes around 150,000 clones, 70% to 90% detected once. Sequences were obtained from PBMCs. The source is a middle-aged man in good health and CMV-seronegative.

This clone was found a few times. J is TRBJ2-7 and V is TRBV11-2, with 7 bases lining up with TRBD1. J lost 2 bases, V lost 4 bases, and 8 bases had no gene match. Germline V gene lookup returns CDR1 SGHAT and CDR2 FQNNGV. The CDR3 is 15 amino acids. CDR3 protein: CASSSLGQSPYEQYF. CDR3 DNA sequence: TGTGCCAGCAGCTCATTGGGACAGTCCCCCTACGAGCAGTACTTC.

The rearrangement links TRBV6-6 to TRBJ1-4, with D tentatively TRBD1 (5 bases). The V end lost 2 bases, the J end lost 8 bases, and 12 bases lay between the germline ends. The CDR3 is 14 amino acids. Per the germline V gene, CDR1 is MNHNY and CDR2 is SVGAGI (reference sequence). The CDR3: CASSYGRVGEKLFF. As DNA, the CDR3 is TGTGCCAGCAGTTACGGCAGGGTCGGCGAAAAACTGTTTTTT.